The entry that follows covers one TCR beta chain sequence. This sample is drawn from a study of blood T cell repertoires in COVID-19. Here immunoSEQ multiplex PCR was the method, and the copy in TCRdb shows in-frame clones only, minus some. Among 200,000 to 250,000 clones listed, approximately 90% were seen once. This clonotype was sampled from a man aged 80 or over with acute or convalescent COVID-19. Sequenced: peripheral blood.

CDR3 amino acids: CASSKTGVMNTEAFF. The CDR3 DNA is TGTGCCAGCAGCAAGACAGGAGTCATGAACACTGAAGCTTTCTTT. The chain employs TRBV6-5 and TRBJ1-1, with D maybe TRBD1 (6 bases). The CDR3 runs 15 residues. Germline CDR1 reads MNHEY; CDR2 reads SVGAGI. The V end lost 6 bases, the J end lost 0 bases, and 14 bases lay between the germline ends.